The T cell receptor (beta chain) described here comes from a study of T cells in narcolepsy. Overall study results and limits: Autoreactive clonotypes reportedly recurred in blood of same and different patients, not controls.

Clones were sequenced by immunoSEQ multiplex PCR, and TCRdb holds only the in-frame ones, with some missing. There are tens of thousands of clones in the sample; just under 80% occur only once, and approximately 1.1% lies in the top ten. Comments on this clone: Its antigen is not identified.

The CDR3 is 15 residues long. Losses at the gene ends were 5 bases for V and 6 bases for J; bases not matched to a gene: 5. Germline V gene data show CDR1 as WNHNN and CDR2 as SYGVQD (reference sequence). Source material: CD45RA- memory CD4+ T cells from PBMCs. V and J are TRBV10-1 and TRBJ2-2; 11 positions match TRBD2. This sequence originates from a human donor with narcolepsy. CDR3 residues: CASSPSGRTPGELFF. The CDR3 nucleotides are TGCGCCAGCAGTCCTAGCGGGAGGACACCCGGGGAGCTGTTTTTT.